This TCR beta chain was captured by sequencing in a study of CD8+CD57+ T cells in acquired aplastic anemia. Study-level information: Mean DNA quantity obtained from sorted CD4+ and CD8+ cells was 2.5 to 4 ug.

Genomic DNA, the template, was used for profiling of the TCR beta VDJ and CDR3. TCRdb re-called the reads through MiXCR, storing one row per CDR3 protein. Of 200,000 to 250,000 distinct CDR3 sequences in the sample, about half are singletons; the top ten hold about 20%. For sequencing, patients were chosen who had shown expansion of CD8+CD57+ cells by flow cytometry. Germline CDR1 SGHAT, CDR2 FQDESV (reference sequence). This CDR3 has 14 amino acids. Trimming removed 8 bases from V and 9 bases from J; junction bases left unmatched: 9. The chain recombines TRBV11-1 with TRBJ2-1, with TRBD1 matching over 11 bases. The TCR was taken from a human donor with aplastic anemia. Sequenced input: sorted CD4+, CD8+, or CD8+CD57+ T cells (not recorded which) from PBMCs. CDR3 nucleotides: TGTGCCAGCCAAGGGGACAGGGGGTATGGTGAGCAGTTCTTC. This sequence encodes CASQGDRGYGEQFF.